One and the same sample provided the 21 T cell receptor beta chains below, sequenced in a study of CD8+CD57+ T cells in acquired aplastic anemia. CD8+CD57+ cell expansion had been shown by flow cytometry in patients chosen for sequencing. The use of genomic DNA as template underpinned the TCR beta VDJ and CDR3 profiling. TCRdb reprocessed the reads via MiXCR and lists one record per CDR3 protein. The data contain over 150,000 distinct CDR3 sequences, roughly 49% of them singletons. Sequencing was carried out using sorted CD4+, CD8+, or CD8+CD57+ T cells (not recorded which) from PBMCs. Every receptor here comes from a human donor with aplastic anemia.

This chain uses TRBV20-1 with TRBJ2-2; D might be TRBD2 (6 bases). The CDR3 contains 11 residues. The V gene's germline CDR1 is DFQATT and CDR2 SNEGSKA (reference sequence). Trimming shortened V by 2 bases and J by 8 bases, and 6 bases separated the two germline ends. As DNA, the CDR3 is TGCAGTGCTAGACTAGCGGGGGAGCTGTTTTTT. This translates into CSARLAGELFF.

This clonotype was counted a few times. CDR3 loop: CASSPDRTSGTNEQFF. CDR3 in DNA: TGCGCCAGCAGCCCCGATCGGACTAGCGGGACCAATGAGCAGTTCTTC. The rearrangement uses TRBV4-1 and TRBJ2-1; 12 bases map to TRBD2. Germline CDR1 MGHRA, CDR2 YSYEKL. With 4 bases clipped from V and 6 bases from J, the junction kept 7 bases outside the gene matches. The CDR3 contains 16 residues.

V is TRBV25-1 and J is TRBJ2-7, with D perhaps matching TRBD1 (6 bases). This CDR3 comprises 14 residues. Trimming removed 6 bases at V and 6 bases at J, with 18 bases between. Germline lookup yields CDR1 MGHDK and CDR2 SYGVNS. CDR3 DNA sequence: TGTGCCAGCAGGGGGACACTCCGATCGAGCGAGCAGTACTTC. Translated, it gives CASRGTLRSSEQYF.

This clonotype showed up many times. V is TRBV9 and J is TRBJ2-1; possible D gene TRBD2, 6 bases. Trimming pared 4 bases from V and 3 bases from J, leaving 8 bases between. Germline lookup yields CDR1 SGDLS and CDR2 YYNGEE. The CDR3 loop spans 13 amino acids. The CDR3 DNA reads TGTGCCAGCAGCTCGGGACTCTACAATGAGCAGTTCTTC. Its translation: CASSSGLYNEQFF.

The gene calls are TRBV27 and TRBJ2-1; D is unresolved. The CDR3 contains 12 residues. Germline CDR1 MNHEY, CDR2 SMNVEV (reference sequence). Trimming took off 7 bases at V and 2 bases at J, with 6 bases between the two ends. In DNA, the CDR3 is TGTGCCAGCAATATTACCTACAATGAGCAGTTCTTC. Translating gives CASNITYNEQFF.

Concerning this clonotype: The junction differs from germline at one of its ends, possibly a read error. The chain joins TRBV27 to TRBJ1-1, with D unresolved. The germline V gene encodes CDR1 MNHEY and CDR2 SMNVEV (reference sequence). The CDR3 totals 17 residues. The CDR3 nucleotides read TGTGCCAGCAGTTTATTGTTTTCCCGAACTGTGAAAACTGAAGCTTTCTTT. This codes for CASSLLFSRTVKTEAFF.

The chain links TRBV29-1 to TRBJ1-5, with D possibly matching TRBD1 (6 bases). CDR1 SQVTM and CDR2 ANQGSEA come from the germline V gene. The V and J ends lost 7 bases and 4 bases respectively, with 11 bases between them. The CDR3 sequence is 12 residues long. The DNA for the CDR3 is TGCAGCGCAATCACAGGGAATCAGCCCCAGCATTTT. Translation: CSAITGNQPQHF. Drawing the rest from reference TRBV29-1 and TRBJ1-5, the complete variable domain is SAVISQKPSRDICQRGTSLTIQCQVDSQVTMMFWYRQQPGQSLTLIATANQGSEATYESGFVIDKFPISRPNLTFSTLTVSNMSPEDSSIYLCSAITGNQPQHFGDGTRLSIL.

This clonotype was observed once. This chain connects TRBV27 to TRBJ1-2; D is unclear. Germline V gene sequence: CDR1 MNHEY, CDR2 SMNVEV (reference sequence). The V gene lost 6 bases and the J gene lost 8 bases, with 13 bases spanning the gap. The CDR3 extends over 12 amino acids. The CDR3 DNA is TGTGCCAGCAGGCTAGGGTGGAGCGGCTACACCTTC. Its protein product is CASRLGWSGYTF.

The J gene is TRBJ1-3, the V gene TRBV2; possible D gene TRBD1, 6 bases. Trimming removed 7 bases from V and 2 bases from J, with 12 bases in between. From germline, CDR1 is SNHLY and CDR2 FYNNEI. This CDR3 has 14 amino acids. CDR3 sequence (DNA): TGTGCCAGCAAGGTTACAGGGACTGGAAACACCATATATTTT. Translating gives CASKVTGTGNTIYF. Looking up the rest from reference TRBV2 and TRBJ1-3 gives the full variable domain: EPEVTQTPSHQVTQMGQEVILRCVPISNHLYFYWYRQILGQKVEFLVSFYNNEISEKSEIFDDQFSVERPDGSNFTLKIRSTKLEDSAMYFCASKVTGTGNTIYFGEGSWLTVV.

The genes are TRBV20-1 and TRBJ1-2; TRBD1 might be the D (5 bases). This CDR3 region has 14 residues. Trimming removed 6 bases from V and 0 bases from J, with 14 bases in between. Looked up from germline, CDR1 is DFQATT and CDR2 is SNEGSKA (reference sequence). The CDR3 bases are TGCAGTGCGGACGGTCAAGGGGCTAACTATGGCTACACCTTC. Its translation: CSADGQGANYGYTF.

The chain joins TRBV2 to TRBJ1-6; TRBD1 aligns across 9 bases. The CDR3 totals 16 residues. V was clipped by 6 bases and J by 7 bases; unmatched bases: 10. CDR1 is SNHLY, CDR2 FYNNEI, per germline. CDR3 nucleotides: TGTGCCAGCAGGCGCCGGACAGGGGAGGCCAATTCACCCCTCCACTTT. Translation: CASRRRTGEANSPLHF.

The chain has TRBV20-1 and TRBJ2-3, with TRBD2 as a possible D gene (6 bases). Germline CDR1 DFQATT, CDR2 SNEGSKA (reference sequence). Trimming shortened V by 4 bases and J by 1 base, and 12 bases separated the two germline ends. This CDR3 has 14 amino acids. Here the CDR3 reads CSAKAGKGTDTQYF. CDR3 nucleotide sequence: TGCAGTGCTAAGGCGGGGAAAGGCACAGATACGCAGTATTTT.

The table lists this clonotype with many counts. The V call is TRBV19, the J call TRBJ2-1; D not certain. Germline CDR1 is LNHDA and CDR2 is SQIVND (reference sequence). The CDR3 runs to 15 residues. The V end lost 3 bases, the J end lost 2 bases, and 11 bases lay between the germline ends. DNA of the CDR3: TGTGCCAGTAGTATCGGCCCGAACCCCTACAATGAGCAGTTCTTC. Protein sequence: CASSIGPNPYNEQFF.

The CDR3 protein is CATSRGQGAGYGYTF. The CDR3 nucleotides read TGTGCCACCAGCAGGGGACAGGGGGCGGGCTATGGCTACACCTTC. This chain links TRBV15 with TRBJ1-2; 12 bases fit TRBD1. J gave up 4 bases and V 3 bases, and 3 bases lay outside the gene matches. Germline CDR1 and CDR2: LNHNV and YYDKDF (reference sequence). This CDR3 is 15 amino acids long.

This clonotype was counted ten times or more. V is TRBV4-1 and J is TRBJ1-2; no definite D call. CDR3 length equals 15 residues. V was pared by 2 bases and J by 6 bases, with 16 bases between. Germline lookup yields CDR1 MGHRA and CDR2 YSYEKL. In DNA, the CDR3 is TGCGCCAGCAGCCAAAGCCGCTTTTCGGGGAATGGCTACACCTTC. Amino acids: CASSQSRFSGNGYTF.

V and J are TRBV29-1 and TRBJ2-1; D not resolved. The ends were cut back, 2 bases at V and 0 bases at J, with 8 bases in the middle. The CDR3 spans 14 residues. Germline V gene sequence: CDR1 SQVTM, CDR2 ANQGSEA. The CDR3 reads CSVELWSSYNEQFF. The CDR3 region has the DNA TGCAGCGTTGAACTCTGGAGCTCCTACAATGAGCAGTTCTTC.

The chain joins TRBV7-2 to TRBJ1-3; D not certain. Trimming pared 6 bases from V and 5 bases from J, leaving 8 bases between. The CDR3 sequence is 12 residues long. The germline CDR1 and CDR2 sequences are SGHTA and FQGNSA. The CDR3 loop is CASSLTRNTIYF. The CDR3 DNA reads TGTGCCAGCAGTTTGACGCGAAACACCATATATTTT.

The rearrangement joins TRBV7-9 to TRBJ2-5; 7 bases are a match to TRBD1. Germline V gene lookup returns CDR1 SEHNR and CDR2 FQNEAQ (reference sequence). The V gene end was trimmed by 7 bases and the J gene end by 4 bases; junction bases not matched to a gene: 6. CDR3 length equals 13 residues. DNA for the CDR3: TGTGCCAGCACCGACAGGGTTGGAGAGACCCAGTACTTC. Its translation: CASTDRVGETQYF.

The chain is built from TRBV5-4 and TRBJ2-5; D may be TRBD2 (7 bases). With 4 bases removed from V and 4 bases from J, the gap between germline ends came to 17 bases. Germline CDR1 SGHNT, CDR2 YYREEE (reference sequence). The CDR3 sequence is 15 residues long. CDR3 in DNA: TGTGCCAGCAGCCAAGGGGGGGGCCAAGGAGAGACCCAGTACTTC. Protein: CASSQGGGQGETQYF. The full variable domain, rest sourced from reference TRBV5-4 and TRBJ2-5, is ETGVTQSPTHLIKTRGQQVTLRCSSQSGHNTVSWYQQALGQGPQFIFQYYREEENGRGNFPPRFSGLQFPNYSSELNVNALELDDSALYLCASSQGGGQGETQYFGPGTRLLVL.

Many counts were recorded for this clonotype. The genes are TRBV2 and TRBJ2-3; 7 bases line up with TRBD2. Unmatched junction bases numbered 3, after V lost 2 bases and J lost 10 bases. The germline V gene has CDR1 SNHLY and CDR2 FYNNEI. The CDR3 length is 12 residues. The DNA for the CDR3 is TGTGCCAGCAGTGAATGGGCGGGGGCGCAGTATTTT. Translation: CASSEWAGAQYF.

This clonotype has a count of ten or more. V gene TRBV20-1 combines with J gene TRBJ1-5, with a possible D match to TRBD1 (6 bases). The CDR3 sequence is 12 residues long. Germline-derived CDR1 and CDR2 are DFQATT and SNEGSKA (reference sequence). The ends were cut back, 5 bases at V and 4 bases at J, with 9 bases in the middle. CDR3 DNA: TGCAGTGCTCCCGGACAGAATCAGCCCCAGCATTTT. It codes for CSAPGQNQPQHF.